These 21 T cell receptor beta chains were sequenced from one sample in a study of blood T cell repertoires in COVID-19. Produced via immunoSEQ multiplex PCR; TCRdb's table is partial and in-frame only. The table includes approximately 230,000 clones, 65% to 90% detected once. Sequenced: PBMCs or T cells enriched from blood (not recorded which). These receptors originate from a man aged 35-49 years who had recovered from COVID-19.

CDR3 DNA: TGCGCCAGCAGCTTGTCGGGACAGGGGATTGATGGCTACACCTTC. Translation: CASSLSGQGIDGYTF. This chain links TRBV5-1 with TRBJ1-2, with 10 positions matching TRBD1. CDR1 is SGHRS and CDR2 is YFSETQ in the germline V gene. The CDR3 consists of 15 residues. V lost 1 base and J lost 6; bases outside the gene matches: 6.

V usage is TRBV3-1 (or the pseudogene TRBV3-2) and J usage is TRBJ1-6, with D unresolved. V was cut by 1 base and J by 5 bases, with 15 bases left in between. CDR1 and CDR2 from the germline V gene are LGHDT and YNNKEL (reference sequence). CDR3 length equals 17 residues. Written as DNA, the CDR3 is TGTGCCAGCAGCCAAGGGGGAGTCGTAGGAAATAATTCACCCCTCCACTTT. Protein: CASSQGGVVGNNSPLHF.

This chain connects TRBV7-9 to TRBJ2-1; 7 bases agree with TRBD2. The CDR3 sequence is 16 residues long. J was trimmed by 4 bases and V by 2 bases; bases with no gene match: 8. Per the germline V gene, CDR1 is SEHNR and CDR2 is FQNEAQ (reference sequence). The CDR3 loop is CASSLSLLAAYNEQFF. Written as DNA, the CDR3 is TGTGCCAGCAGCTTAAGTCTTCTAGCGGCTTACAATGAGCAGTTCTTC.

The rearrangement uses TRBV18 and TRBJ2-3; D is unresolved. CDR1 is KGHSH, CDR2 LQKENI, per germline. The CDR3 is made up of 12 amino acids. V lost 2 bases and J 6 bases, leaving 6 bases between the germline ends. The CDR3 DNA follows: TGTGCCAGCTCACCAACGCGGGATACGCAGTATTTT. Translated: CASSPTRDTQYF.

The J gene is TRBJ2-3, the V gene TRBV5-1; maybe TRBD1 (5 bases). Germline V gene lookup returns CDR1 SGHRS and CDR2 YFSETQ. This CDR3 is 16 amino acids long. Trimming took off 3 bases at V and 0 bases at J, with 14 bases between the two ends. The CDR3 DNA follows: TGCGCCAGCAGCTCAAAGACAGCCACTAGCACAGATACGCAGTATTTT. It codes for CASSSKTATSTDTQYF. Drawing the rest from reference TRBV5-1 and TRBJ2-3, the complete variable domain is KAGVTQTPRYLIKTRGQQVTLSCSPISGHRSVSWYQQTPGQGLQFLFEYFSETQRNKGNFPGRFSGRQFSNSRSEMNVSTLELGDSALYLCASSSKTATSTDTQYFGPGTRLTVL.

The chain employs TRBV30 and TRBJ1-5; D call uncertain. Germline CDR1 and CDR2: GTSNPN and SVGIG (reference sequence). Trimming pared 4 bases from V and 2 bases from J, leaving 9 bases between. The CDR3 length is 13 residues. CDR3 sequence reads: CAWIPTRNQPQHF. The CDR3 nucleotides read TGTGCCTGGATCCCCACACGCAATCAGCCCCAGCATTTT.

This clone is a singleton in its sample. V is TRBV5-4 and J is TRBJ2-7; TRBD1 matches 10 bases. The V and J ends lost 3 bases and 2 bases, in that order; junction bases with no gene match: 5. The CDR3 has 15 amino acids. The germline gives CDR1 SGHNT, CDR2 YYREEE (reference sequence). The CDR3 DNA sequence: TGTGCCAGCAGCTACCGACAGGGGGCGGCCTACGAGCAGTACTTC. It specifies CASSYRQGAAYEQYF.

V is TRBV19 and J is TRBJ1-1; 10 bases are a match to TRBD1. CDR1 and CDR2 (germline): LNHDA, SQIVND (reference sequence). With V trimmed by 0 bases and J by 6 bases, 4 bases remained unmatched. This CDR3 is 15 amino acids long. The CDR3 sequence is CASSIDRDRGSEAFF. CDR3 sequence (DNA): TGTGCCAGTAGTATAGATCGGGACAGGGGATCTGAAGCTTTCTTT.

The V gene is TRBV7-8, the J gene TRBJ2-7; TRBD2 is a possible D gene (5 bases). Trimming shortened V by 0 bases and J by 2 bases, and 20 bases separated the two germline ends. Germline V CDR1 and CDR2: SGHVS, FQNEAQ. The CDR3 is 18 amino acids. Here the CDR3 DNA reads TGTGCCAGCAGCTTAGCGCGGGTGTCGCGGGTCTCCCCCTACGAGCAGTACTTC. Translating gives CASSLARVSRVSPYEQYF. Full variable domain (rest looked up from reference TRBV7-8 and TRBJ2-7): GAGVSQSPRYKVAKRGQDVALRCDPISGHVSLFWYQQALGQGPEFLTYFQNEAQLDKSGLPSDRFFAERPEGSVSTLKIQRTQQEDSAVYLCASSLARVSRVSPYEQYFGPGTRLTVT.

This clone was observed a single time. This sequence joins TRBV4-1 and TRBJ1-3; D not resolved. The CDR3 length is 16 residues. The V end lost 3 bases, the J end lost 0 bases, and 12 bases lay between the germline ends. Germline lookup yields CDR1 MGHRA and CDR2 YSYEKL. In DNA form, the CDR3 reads TGCGCCAGCAGCCACGTGGTCGAACTCTCTGGAAACACCATATATTTT. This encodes CASSHVVELSGNTIYF.

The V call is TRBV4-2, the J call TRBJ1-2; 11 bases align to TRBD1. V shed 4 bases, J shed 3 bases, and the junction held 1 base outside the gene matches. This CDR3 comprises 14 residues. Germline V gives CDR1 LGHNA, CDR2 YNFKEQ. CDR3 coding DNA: TGTGCCAGCAGCCCGGACAGGGGGCACTATGGCTACACCTTC. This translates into CASSPDRGHYGYTF.

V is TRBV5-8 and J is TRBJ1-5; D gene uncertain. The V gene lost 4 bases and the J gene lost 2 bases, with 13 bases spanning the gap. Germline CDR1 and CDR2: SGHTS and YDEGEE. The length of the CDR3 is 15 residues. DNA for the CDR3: TGTGCCAGCAGCGCGGGGATAGAGGGCAATCAGCCCCAGCATTTT. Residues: CASSAGIEGNQPQHF.

The chain's CDR3 is CASRQAAYEQYF. The CDR3 DNA follows: TGTGCCAGCAGACAGGCGGCCTACGAGCAGTACTTC. The V and J genes are TRBV2 and TRBJ2-7; D is possibly TRBD1 (5 bases). Germline CDR1 SNHLY, CDR2 FYNNEI. The V and J ends lost 6 bases and 2 bases respectively, with 8 bases between them. This CDR3 spans 12 amino acids.

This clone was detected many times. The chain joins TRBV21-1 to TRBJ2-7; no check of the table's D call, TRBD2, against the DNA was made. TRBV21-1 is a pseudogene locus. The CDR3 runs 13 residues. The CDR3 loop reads CARASASIYEQYF. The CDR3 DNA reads TGTGCCCGAGCAAGCGCCAGCATCTACGAGCAGTACTTC.

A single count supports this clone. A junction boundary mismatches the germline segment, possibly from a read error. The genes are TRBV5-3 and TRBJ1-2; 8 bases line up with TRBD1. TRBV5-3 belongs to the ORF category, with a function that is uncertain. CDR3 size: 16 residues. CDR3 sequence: CARRLDNLGQERSPDF. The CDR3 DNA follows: TGTGCCAGAAGGCTCGACAATCTGGGACAGGAACGCTCCCCAGACTTC.

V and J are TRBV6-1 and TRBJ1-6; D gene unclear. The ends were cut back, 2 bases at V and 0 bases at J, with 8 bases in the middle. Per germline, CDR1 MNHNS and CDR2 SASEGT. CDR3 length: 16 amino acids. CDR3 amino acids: CASSEMASSYNSPLHF. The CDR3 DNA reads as TGTGCCAGCAGTGAAATGGCCAGCTCCTATAATTCACCCCTCCACTTT.

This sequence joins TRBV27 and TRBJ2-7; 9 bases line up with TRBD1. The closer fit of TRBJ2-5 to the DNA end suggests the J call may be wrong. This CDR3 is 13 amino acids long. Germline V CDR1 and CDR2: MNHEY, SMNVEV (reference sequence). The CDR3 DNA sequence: TGTGCCAGCAGTTTATCGGGACAGGGGACCCAGTACTTC. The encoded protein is CASSLSGQGTQYF.

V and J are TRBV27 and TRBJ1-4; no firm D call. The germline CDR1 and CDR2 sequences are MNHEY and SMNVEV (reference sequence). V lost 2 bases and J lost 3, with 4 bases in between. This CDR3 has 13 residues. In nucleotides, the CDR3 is TGTGCCAGCAGTTTAAGCCCTAATGAAAAACTGTTTTTT. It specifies CASSLSPNEKLFF.

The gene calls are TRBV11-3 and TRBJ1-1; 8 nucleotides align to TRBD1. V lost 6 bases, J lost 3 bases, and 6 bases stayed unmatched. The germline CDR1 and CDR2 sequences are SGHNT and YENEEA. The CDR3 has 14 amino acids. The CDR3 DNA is TGTGCCAGCAGTGCTCCGGACAGGGACACTGAAGCTTTCTTT. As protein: CASSAPDRDTEAFF.

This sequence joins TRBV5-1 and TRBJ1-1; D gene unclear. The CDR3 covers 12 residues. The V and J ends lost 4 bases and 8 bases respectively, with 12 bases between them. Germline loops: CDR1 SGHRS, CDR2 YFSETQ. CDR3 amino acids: CASSRTTSEAFF. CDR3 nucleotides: TGCGCCAGCAGCCGGACTACCTCCGAAGCTTTCTTT.

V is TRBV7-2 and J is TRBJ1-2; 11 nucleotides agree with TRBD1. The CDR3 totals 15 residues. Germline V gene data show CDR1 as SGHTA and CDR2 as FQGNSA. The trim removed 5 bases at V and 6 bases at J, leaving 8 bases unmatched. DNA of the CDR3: TGTGCCAGCAGCCCACTGGACAGGGGGCGAAATGGCTACACCTTC. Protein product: CASSPLDRGRNGYTF. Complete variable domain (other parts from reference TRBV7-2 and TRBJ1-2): GAGVSQSPSNKVTEKGKDVELRCDPISGHTALYWYRQSLGQGLEFLIYFQGNSAPDKSGLPSDRFSAERTGGSVSTLTIQRTQQEDSAVYLCASSPLDRGRNGYTFGSGTRLTVV.